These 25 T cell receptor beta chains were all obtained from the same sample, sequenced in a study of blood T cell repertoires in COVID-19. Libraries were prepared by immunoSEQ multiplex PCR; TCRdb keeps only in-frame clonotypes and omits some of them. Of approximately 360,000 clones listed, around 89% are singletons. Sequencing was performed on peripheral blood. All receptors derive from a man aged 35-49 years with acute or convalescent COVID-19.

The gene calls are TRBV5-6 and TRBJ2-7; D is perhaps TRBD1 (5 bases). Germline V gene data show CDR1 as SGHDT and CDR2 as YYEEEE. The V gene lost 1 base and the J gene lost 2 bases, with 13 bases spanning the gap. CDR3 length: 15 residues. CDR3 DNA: TGTGCCAGCAGCTTGTCAGGGAATACCGCCTACGAGCAGTACTTC. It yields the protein CASSLSGNTAYEQYF.

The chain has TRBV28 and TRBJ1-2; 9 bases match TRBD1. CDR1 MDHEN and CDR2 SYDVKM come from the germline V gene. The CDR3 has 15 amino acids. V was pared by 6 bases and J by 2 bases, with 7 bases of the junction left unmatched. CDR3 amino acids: CASRLGGQGNYGYTF. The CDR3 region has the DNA TGTGCCAGCAGGTTGGGCGGACAGGGGAACTATGGCTACACCTTC.

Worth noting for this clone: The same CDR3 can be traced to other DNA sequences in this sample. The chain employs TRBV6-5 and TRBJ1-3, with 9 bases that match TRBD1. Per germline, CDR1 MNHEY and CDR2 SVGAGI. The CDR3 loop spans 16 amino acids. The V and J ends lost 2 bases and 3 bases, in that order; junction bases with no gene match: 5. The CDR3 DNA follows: TGTGCCAGCAGTTACGCCGGGACAGGGTTTGGAAACACCATATATTTT. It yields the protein CASSYAGTGFGNTIYF.

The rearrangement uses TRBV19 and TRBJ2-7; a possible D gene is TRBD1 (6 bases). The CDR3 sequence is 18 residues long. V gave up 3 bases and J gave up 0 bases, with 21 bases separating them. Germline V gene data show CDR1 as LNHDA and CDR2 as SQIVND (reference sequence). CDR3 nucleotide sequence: TGTGCCAGTAGTATTCGGCATACAGGGTCTATAAGCTCCTACGAGCAGTACTTC. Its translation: CASSIRHTGSISSYEQYF. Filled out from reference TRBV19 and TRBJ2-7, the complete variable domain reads DGGITQSPKYLFRKEGQNVTLSCEQNLNHDAMYWYRQDPGQGLRLIYYSQIVNDFQKGDIAEGYSVSREKKESFPLTVTSAQKNPTAFYLCASSIRHTGSISSYEQYFGPGTRLTVT.

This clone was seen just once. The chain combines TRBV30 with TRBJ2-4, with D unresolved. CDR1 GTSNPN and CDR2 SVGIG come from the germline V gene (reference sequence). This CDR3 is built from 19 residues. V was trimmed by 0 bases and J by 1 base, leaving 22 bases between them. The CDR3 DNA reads TGTGCCTGGAGTGTATCTCTGGTGAAGAGCACTTGGGCCAAAAACATTCAGTACTTC. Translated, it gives CAWSVSLVKSTWAKNIQYF.

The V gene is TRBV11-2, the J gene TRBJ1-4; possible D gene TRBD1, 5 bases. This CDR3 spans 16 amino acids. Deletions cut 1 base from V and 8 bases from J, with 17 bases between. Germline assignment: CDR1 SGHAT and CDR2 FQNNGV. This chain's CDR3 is CASSLVSTRADEKLFF. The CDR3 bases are TGTGCCAGCAGCTTAGTTAGTACCAGGGCGGACGAAAAACTGTTTTTT.

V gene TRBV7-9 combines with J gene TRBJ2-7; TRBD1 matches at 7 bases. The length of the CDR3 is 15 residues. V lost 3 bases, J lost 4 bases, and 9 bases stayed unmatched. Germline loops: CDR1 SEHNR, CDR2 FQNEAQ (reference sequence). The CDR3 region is CASSLLLGQWYEQYF. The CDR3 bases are TGTGCCAGCAGCTTGCTCCTGGGACAGTGGTACGAGCAGTACTTC.

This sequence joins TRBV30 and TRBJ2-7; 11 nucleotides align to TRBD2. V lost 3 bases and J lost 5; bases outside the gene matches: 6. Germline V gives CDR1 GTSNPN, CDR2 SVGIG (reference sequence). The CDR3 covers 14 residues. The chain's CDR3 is CAWSAGTSGDEQYF. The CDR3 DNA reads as TGTGCCTGGAGCGCCGGGACTAGCGGCGACGAGCAGTACTTC.

CDR3 residues: CADGQGAFTEAFF. The CDR3 region has the DNA TGTGCCGACGGACAGGGGGCTTTCACTGAAGCTTTCTTT. The chain links TRBV2 to TRBJ1-1, with TRBD1 identical over 11 bases. From germline, CDR1 is SNHLY and CDR2 FYNNEI. The CDR3 length is 13 residues. J was trimmed by 4 bases and V by 11 bases; bases with no gene match: 6.

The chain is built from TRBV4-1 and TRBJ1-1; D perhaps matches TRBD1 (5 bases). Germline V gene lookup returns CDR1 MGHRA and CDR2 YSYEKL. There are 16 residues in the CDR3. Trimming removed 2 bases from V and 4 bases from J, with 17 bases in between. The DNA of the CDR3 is TGCGCCAGCAGCCAACGGGGCGGGGGTAAAGGCACTGAAGCTTTCTTT. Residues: CASSQRGGGKGTEAFF.

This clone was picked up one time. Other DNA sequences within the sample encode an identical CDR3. The CDR3 loop is CASSLGQFYEQYF. CDR3 nucleotide sequence: TGTGCCAGCAGTTTAGGGCAGTTCTACGAGCAGTACTTC. The chain couples TRBV12-3 or TRBV12-4 to TRBJ2-7; D not resolved. The germline V and J ends were trimmed by 1 base and 3 bases, with 7 bases remaining between them. This CDR3 region has 13 residues.

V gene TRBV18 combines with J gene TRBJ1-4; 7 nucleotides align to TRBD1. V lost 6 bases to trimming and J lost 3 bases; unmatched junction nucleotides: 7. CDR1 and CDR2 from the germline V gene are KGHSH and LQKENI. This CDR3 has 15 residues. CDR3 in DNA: TGTGCCAGCTCGGTCGGGGACAGATCTAATGAAAAACTGTTTTTT. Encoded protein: CASSVGDRSNEKLFF. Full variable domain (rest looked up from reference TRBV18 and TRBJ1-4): NAGVMQNPRHLVRRRGQEARLRCSPMKGHSHVYWYRQLPEEGLKFMVYLQKENIIDESGMPKERFSAEFPKEGPSILRIQQVVRGDSAAYFCASSVGDRSNEKLFFGSGTQLSVL.

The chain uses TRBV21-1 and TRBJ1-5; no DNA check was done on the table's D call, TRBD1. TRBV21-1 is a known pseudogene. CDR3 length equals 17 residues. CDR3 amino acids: CASSHRTGGVEDQPQHF. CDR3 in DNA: TGTGCCAGCAGCCACAGGACAGGAGGCGTAGAGGATCAGCCCCAGCATTTT.

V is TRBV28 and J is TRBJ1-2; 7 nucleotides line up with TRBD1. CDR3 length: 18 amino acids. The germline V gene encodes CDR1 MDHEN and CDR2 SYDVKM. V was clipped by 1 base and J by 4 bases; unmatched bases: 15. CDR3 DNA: TGTGCCAGCAGTTTATTTGAGTTGTCGGACAGGAAGGGCTATGGCTACACCTTC. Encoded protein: CASSLFELSDRKGYGYTF.

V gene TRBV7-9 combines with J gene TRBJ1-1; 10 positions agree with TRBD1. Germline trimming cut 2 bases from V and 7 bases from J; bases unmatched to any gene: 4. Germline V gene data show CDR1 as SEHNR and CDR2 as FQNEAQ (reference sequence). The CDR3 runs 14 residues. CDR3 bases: TGTGCCAGCAGCTTAACCGGACAGGGGGTTGAAGCTTTCTTT. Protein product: CASSLTGQGVEAFF.

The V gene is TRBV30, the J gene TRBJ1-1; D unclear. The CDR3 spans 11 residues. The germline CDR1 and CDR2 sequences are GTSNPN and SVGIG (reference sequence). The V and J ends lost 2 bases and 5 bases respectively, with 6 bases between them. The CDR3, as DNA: TGTGCCTGGAGTATCGGGACTGAAGCTTTCTTT. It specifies CAWSIGTEAFF.

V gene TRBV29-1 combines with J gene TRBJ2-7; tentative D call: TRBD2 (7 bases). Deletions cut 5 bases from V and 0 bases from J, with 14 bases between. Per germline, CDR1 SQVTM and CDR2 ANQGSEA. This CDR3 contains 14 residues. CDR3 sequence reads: CSVRGAQASYEQYF. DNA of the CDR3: TGCAGCGTTCGGGGGGCCCAAGCCTCCTACGAGCAGTACTTC.

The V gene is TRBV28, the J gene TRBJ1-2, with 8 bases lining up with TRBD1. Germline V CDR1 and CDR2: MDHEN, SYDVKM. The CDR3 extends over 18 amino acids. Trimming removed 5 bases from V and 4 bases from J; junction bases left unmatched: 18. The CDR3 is CASSTISTNRGRGYGYTF. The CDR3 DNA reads TGTGCCAGCAGTACAATATCCACAAACAGGGGGAGAGGCTATGGCTACACCTTC.

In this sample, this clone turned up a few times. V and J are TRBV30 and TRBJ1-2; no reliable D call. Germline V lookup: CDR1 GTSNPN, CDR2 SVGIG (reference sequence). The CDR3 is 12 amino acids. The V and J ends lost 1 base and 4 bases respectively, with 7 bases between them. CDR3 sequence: CAWSAGVYGYTF. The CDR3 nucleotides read TGTGCCTGGAGTGCGGGAGTCTATGGCTACACCTTC.

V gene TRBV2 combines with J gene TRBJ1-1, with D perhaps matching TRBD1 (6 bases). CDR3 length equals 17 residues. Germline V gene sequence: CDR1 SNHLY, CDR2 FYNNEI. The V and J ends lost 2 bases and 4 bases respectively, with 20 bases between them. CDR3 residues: CASSEMTTMTGGTEAFF. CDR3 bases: TGTGCCAGCAGTGAAATGACCACCATGACAGGTGGCACTGAAGCTTTCTTT. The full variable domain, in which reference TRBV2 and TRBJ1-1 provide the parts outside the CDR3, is EPEVTQTPSHQVTQMGQEVILRCVPISNHLYFYWYRQILGQKVEFLVSFYNNEISEKSEIFDDQFSVERPDGSNFTLKIRSTKLEDSAMYFCASSEMTTMTGGTEAFFGQGTRLTVV.

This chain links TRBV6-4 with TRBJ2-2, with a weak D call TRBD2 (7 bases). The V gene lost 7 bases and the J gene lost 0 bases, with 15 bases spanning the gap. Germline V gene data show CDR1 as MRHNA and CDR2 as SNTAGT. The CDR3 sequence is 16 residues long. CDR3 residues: CASKEQGLPNTGELFF. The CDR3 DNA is TGTGCCAGCAAGGAACAGGGACTACCGAACACCGGGGAGCTGTTTTTT.

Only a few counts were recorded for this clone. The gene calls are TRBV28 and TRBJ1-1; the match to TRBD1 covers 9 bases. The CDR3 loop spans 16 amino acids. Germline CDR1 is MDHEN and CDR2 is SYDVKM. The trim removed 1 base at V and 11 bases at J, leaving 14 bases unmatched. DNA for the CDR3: TGTGCCAGCAGTTTATTTTCGGGGACAGGGACTGATGGGGCTTTCTTT. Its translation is CASSLFSGTGTDGAFF.

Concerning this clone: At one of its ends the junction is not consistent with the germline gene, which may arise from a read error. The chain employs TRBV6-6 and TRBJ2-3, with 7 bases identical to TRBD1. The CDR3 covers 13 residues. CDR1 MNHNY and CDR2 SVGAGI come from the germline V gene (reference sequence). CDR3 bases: TGTGCCAGCAGTTATACCGACAGGGATAGTGTGGGTTTT. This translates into CASSYTDRDSVGF.

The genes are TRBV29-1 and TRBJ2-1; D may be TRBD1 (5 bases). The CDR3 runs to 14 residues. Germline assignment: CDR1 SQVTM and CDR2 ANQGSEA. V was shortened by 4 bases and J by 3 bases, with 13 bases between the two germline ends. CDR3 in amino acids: CSVVFQGRYNEQFF. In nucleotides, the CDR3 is TGCAGCGTTGTATTTCAGGGTCGCTACAATGAGCAGTTCTTC.

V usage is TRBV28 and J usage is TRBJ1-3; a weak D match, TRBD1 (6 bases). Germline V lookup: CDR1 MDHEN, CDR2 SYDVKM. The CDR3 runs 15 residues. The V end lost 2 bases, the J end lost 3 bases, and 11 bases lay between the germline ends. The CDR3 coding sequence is TGTGCCAGCAGTTTACCGCCAGGGGTTGGAAACACCATATATTTT. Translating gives CASSLPPGVGNTIYF.